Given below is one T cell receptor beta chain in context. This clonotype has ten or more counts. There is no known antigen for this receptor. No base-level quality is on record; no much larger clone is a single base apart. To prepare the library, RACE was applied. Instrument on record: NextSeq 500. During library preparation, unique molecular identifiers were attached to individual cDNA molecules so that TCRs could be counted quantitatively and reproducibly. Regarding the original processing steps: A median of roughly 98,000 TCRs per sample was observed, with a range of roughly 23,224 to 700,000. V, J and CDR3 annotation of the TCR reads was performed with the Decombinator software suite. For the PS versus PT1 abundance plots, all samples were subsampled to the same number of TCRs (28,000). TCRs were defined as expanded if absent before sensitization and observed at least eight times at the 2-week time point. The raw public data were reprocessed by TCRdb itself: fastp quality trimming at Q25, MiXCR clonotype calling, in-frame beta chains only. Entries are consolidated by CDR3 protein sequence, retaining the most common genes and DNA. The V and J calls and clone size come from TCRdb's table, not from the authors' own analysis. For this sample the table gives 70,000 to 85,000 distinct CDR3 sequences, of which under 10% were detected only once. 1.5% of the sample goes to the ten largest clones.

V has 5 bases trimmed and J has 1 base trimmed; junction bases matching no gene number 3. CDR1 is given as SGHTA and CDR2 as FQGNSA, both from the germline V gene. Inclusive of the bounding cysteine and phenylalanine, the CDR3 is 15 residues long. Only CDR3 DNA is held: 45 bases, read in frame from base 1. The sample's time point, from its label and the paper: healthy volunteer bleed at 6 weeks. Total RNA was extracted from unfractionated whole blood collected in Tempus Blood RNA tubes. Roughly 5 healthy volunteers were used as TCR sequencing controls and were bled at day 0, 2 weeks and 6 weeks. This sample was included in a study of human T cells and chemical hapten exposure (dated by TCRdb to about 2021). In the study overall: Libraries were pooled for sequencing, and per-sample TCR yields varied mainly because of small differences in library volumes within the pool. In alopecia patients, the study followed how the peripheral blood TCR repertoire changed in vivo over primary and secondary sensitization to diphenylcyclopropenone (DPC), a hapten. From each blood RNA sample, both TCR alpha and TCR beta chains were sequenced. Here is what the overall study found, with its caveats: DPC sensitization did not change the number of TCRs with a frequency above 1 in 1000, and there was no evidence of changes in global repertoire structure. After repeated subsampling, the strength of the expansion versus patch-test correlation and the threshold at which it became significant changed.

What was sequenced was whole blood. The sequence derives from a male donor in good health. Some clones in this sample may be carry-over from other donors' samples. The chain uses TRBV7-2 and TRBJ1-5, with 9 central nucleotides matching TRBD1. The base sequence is TGTGCCAGCAGCCTACAGGGGGCCAGCAATCAGCCCCAGCATTTT. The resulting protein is CASSLQGASNQPQHF.